This T cell receptor (beta chain) stems from a study of precursors of human CD4 cytotoxic T cells (dated by TCRdb to about 2018). Study-wide context: In total, 14 donors contributed CD4+ memory subsets to the bulk TCR-seq analysis. TCR-seq analysis of some 15 donors yielded TCRalpha and TCRbeta chain sequences (table S7).

To test for a precursor-effector relationship among CD4 cytotoxic T cells, four sorted CD4+ memory subsets (TCM, TEM, IL-7Rhigh TEMRA, IL-7R- TEMRA) underwent bulk UMI-based TCR sequencing. The cells came from peripheral blood mononuclear cells that had been isolated from human blood. Sequences LGHNA (CDR1) and YNFKEQ (CDR2) are obtained from the germline V gene. From its cysteine to its phenylalanine, the CDR3 spans 17 amino acids. Only the CDR3 DNA is retained, 51 bases long and in frame from the first base. Compared with germline, V lacks 2 bases and J lacks 2 bases; bases without a gene match: 7. Sequencing used an Illumina MiSeq. The original methods were these. The Shannon-Wiener index, calculated in VDJtools, was used to measure repertoire diversity. TCRbeta clonotypes with a clonotype frequency of at least 3 were defined as expanded. TCRdb reran the public reads through fastp at Q25 and MiXCR, keeping productive beta chains. Here each entry gathers all rows of one CDR3 protein and keeps the most common genes and DNA. TCRdb, not the authors, supplied the V and J calls. Recorded for this sample are approximately 800 distinct CDR3 sequences; 15% to 20% of them occurred a single time. In total, the top ten clones hold under 11% of the sample.

Overall study results and their limits: A bigger share of IL-7Rhigh TEMRA clonotypes consisted of expanded effector clonotypes than was the case for TEM or TCM clonotypes. Compared with TCM and TEM subsets, the IL-7Rhigh and IL-7R- TEMRA subsets had more restricted TCR repertoires, with lower diversity and more expanded clonotypes. Only 13 of the 14 donors were included in some of the bulk TCR-seq comparisons, which suggests that not every subset was available for every donor. The authors noted that a human observational design cannot definitively establish the direction of differentiation between precursor and effector cells.

With respect to this clonotype: Its specific antigen is unknown. This may be a read error, as it is one base from a much larger clone.

The chain is assembled from TRBV4-2 and TRBJ2-5, and 11 junctional nucleotides match TRBD2. The source material was memory CD4+ T cells from blood (PBMCs). The TCR originated in a human donor in good health. The CDR3 region reads CASSQFARLAGQETQYF. The nucleotides are TGTGCCAGCAGCCAATTTGCGAGACTAGCGGGACAAGAGACCCAGTACTTC.